This T cell receptor beta chain was documented in a study of human T cells and chemical hapten exposure. CDR1 SGHTA and CDR2 FQGNSA come from the germline V gene. The CDR3 has 13 residues. Trimming left V 3 bases short and J 5 bases short, with 8 bases between. Time point specified: patch test 1, 2 weeks after DPC sensitization. Documented treatment: therapeutic diphenylcyclopropenone sensitization with weekly scalp DPC. In the study's own analysis: The number of TCRs in each sample had a median of approximately 99,000 and spanned roughly 23,224 to 750,000. From the RACE reads, TCRdb called clonotypes with MiXCR, one entry per CDR3 protein. TCRdb assigned the V and J calls; the authors' analysis was not used. The profile shows about 74,000 distinct CDR3 sequences, 32% of them singletons.

The sequences come from whole blood, collected in connection with sensitization to the hapten diphenylcyclopropenone (DPC). The sequence came from a man in his forties with alopecia areata. Some clones in this sample may be carry-over from other donors' samples. V and J are TRBV7-2 and TRBJ2-1; D is undetermined. CDR3 protein: CASSLPPNNEQFF. The CDR3 DNA follows: TGTGCCAGCAGCTTGCCCCCCAACAATGAGCAGTTCTTC.